These 23 T cell receptor beta chains originate from one sample sequenced in a study of CD8 T cells in ankylosing spondylitis. TCRdb itself ran the 5' RACE reads through MiXCR, one entry per CDR3 protein. The table shows roughly 240,000 distinct CDR3 sequences, with 8% to 10% occurring only once. The sequencing sample was made of blood, either unsorted or a sorted T cell fraction (not recorded which). The receptors originated from a female donor with ankylosing spondylitis or in good health (not recorded which).

This clonotype was picked up a small number of times. This chain links TRBV5-1 with TRBJ2-5; possibly TRBD2 for D (7 bases). This CDR3 contains 16 residues. Germline CDR1 and CDR2: SGHRS and YFSETQ. The V gene lost 2 bases and the J gene lost 2 bases, with 16 bases spanning the gap. The CDR3 reads CASSLMGASGQETQYF. For the CDR3, the DNA is TGCGCCAGCAGCTTAATGGGGGCTAGCGGACAAGAGACCCAGTACTTC.

In its sample, this clonotype was seen many times. V is TRBV20-1 and J is TRBJ2-1; D tentatively reads TRBD1 or TRBD2 (5 bases each). This CDR3 has 15 amino acids. The V and J ends lost 7 bases and 4 bases respectively, with 20 bases between them. Germline values: CDR1 DFQATT, CDR2 SNEGSKA (reference sequence). The CDR3 bases are TGCAGTGTGCCGGGGCCACGAATCCTTTACAATGAGCAGTTCTTC. Its translation: CSVPGPRILYNEQFF.

This clonotype was found many times. This chain joins TRBV4-3 and TRBJ1-3; D remains ambiguous. Germline loops: CDR1 LGHNA, CDR2 YSLEER. The length of the CDR3 is 13 residues. V gave up 4 bases and J gave up 2 bases, with 6 bases separating them. DNA of the CDR3: TGCGCCAGCAGCCGAGACACTGGAAACACCATATATTTT. Its translation is CASSRDTGNTIYF.

This clonotype has at least ten counts. The chain couples TRBV5-5 to TRBJ1-1; unclear D gene. V lost 1 base, J lost 3 bases, and 10 bases lay in between. This CDR3 is built from 14 residues. Germline V gives CDR1 SGHKS, CDR2 YYEKEE (reference sequence). The CDR3 reads CASSLSSRDTEAFF. Here the CDR3 DNA reads TGTGCCAGCAGCTTGTCCAGTCGGGACACTGAAGCTTTCTTT.

This clonotype showed up many times. The chain carries TRBV5-1 and TRBJ1-1; possible D gene TRBD1, 6 bases. CDR3 length: 13 residues. V was shortened by 6 bases and J by 8 bases, with 17 bases between the two germline ends. CDR1 and CDR2 (germline): SGHRS, YFSETQ. CDR3 loop: CASTFPGHAEAFF. CDR3 DNA sequence: TGCGCCAGCACTTTCCCGGGACATGCAGAAGCTTTCTTT.

This clonotype was observed at least ten times. This chain connects TRBV11-2 to TRBJ2-7; D gene uncertain. The CDR3 contains 13 residues. CDR1 and CDR2 (germline): SGHAT, FQNNGV. Trimming left V 1 base short and J 4 bases short, with 8 bases between. In DNA form, the CDR3 reads TGTGCCAGCAGCTTAGTGGCGGCGTACGAGCAGTACTTC. It yields the protein CASSLVAAYEQYF.

This clonotype was counted a few times. This chain joins TRBV20-1 and TRBJ2-4, with TRBD2 as a possible D gene (6 bases). Germline V gene sequence: CDR1 DFQATT, CDR2 SNEGSKA (reference sequence). The CDR3 sequence is 15 residues long. V was trimmed by 2 bases and J by 9 bases, leaving 20 bases between them. The CDR3 loop is CSARTTGTSPGIQYF. DNA for the CDR3: TGCAGTGCTAGAACAACCGGGACTTCGCCAGGCATTCAGTACTTC.

The genes are TRBV30 and TRBJ2-1; 7 bases match TRBD1. J was trimmed by 7 bases and V by 3 bases; bases with no gene match: 0. The CDR3 totals 11 residues. Germline CDR1 and CDR2: GTSNPN and SVGIG (reference sequence). The CDR3 DNA follows: TGTGCCTGGAGCAGGGGGAATGAGCAGTTCTTC. Translation gives CAWSRGNEQFF.

This clonotype came up many times. The chain is built from TRBV7-8 and TRBJ2-1; no clear D gene. Trimming left V 1 base short and J 2 bases short, with 6 bases between. This CDR3 has 14 amino acids. CDR1 and CDR2 from the germline V gene are SGHVS and FQNEAQ. Here the CDR3 DNA reads TGTGCCAGCAGCTTAGTAGGGACCTACAATGAGCAGTTCTTC. It is translated as CASSLVGTYNEQFF. The variable domain in full, completed from reference TRBV7-8 and TRBJ2-1, reads GAGVSQSPRYKVAKRGQDVALRCDPISGHVSLFWYQQALGQGPEFLTYFQNEAQLDKSGLPSDRFFAERPEGSVSTLKIQRTQQEDSAVYLCASSLVGTYNEQFFGPGTRLTVL.

This clonotype was seen a single time. This may stem from a read error, because a much larger clone lies one nucleotide away. The chain links TRBV2 to TRBJ1-2; no definite D call. CDR1 SNHLY and CDR2 FYNNEI come from the germline V gene. The CDR3 runs to 13 residues. This CDR3 reads CAGSEVRNYGYTF. The CDR3 DNA reads as TGTGCCGGCAGTGAAGTCAGAAACTATGGCTACACCTTC. The whole variable domain, filled in from reference TRBV2 and TRBJ1-2, reads EPEVTQTPSHQVTQMGQEVILRCVPISNHLYFYWYRQILGQKVEFLVSFYNNEISEKSEIFDDQFSVERPDGSNFTLKIRSTKLEDSAMYFCAGSEVRNYGYTFGSGTRLTVV.

This clonotype was observed at least ten times. This rearrangement joins TRBV7-8 to TRBJ1-1, with D possibly TRBD1 on 5 matching bases. Trimming left V 6 bases short and J 1 base short, with 12 bases between. This CDR3 is built from 14 residues. Germline CDR1 SGHVS, CDR2 FQNEAQ. CDR3 in amino acids: CASSSLTANTEAFF. CDR3 DNA: TGTGCCAGCAGTTCTCTGACAGCGAACACTGAAGCTTTCTTT.

DNA of the CDR3: TGTGCCAGCAGTGAAAATTGGGGCGGACTTAGAAATGAGCAGTTCTTC. Its protein is CASSENWGGLRNEQFF. The gene calls are TRBV2 and TRBJ2-1; the D call may be TRBD1 or TRBD2 (5 bases each). Trimming pared 2 bases from V and 7 bases from J, leaving 18 bases between. Germline assignment: CDR1 SNHLY and CDR2 FYNNEI. CDR3 size: 16 residues.

This clonotype was picked up many times. This chain links TRBV15 with TRBJ2-1; 8 bases are shared with TRBD1. Germline lookup yields CDR1 LNHNV and CDR2 YYDKDF (reference sequence). This CDR3 region has 16 residues. With 1 base clipped from V and 0 bases from J, the junction kept 2 bases outside the gene matches. CDR3 bases: TGTGCCACCAGCAGAGGACAGGGGCACTCCTACAATGAGCAGTTCTTC. Amino acid sequence: CATSRGQGHSYNEQFF.

This clonotype was counted many times. The chain recombines TRBV29-1 with TRBJ2-1; D ambiguous. Per the germline V gene, CDR1 is SQVTM and CDR2 is ANQGSEA. Trimming stripped 3 bases from V and 10 bases from J, with 10 bases between. CDR3 length: 11 residues. CDR3 protein: CSVEMEFEQFF. In nucleotides, the CDR3 is TGCAGCGTTGAGATGGAATTCGAGCAGTTCTTC.

The table lists this clonotype with many counts. This rearrangement joins TRBV11-2 to TRBJ2-5; the match to TRBD1 covers 8 bases. J lost 8 bases, V lost 2 bases, and 7 bases had no gene match. The CDR3 runs to 14 residues. Germline assignment: CDR1 SGHAT and CDR2 FQNNGV. CDR3 region: CASSLTSGGGTQYF. Written as DNA, the CDR3 is TGTGCCAGCAGCTTAACCTCAGGGGGCGGAACCCAGTACTTC.

This clonotype was found many times. The chain uses TRBV12-3 or TRBV12-4 and TRBJ2-4, with a tentative D call TRBD2 (6 bases). The CDR3 runs 15 residues. V lost 10 bases and J lost 0, with 16 bases in between. As DNA, the CDR3 is TGTGCCACCACCGGGACTTACTTAGCCAAAAACATTCAGTACTTC. Its translation is CATTGTYLAKNIQYF.

With respect to this clonotype: Since a much larger clone is just one base distant, this may be a read error. The rearrangement uses TRBV12-3 or TRBV12-4 and TRBJ2-4; 7 nucleotides match TRBD2. This CDR3 comprises 14 residues. The V segment lost 2 bases and the J segment 10 bases; nucleotides outside the gene matches: 8. In nucleotides, the CDR3 is TGTGCCAGCAGTTTAACCGAGCTAGCGGTTATTCAGTACTTC. This sequence encodes CASSLTELAVIQYF.

This clonotype has at least ten counts. This rearrangement joins TRBV7-3 to TRBJ2-3; maybe TRBD1 (6 bases). Germline-derived CDR1 and CDR2 are SGHTA and FQGTGA. The length of the CDR3 is 14 residues. V lost 3 bases and J 2 bases, leaving 9 bases between the germline ends. CDR3 amino acids: CASSFQGHTDTQYF. CDR3 nucleotide sequence: TGTGCCAGCAGCTTTCAGGGACACACAGATACGCAGTATTTT.

The V call is TRBV12-3 or TRBV12-4, the J call TRBJ2-1; 9 nucleotides line up with TRBD2. The CDR3 totals 16 residues. After removal of 6 bases from V and 5 bases from J, the junction contained 11 bases not matched to a gene. The CDR3 DNA reads as TGTGCCAGCAGACCTCATAGCGGGAGACTTGACAATGAGCAGTTCTTC. This sequence encodes CASRPHSGRLDNEQFF.

This clonotype was detected many times. A read error may produce the germline difference seen at one junction end. The chain is built from TRBV3-1 and TRBJ2-4, with unresolved D. The germline V gene encodes CDR1 LGHDT and CDR2 YNNKEL (reference sequence). CDR3 length equals 12 residues. In DNA, the CDR3 is TGTGCCAGCAGCCAAGGGGCGGCAGGCGTTGACTTC. Amino acids: CASSQGAAGVDF.

This clonotype is medium-sized (0.01 to 0.1%) in the sample. V usage is TRBV2 and J usage is TRBJ2-7; 11 bases map to TRBD2. This CDR3 region has 14 residues. J lost 4 bases, V lost 7 bases, and 6 bases had no gene match. Per germline, CDR1 SNHLY and CDR2 FYNNEI. This chain's CDR3 is CASTYSGRAYEQYF. For the CDR3, the DNA is TGTGCCAGCACCTATAGCGGGAGGGCATACGAGCAGTACTTC.

This clonotype was detected ten times or more. V is TRBV12-3 or TRBV12-4 and J is TRBJ1-6; no reliable D call. V shed 8 bases and J shed 0 bases, with 14 bases lying between them. This CDR3 has 16 residues. The CDR3 sequence: CASGRPESSYNSPLHF. In DNA, the CDR3 is TGTGCCAGCGGGCGGCCTGAAAGCTCCTATAATTCACCCCTCCACTTT.

Ten or more counts support this clonotype. J is TRBJ2-2 and V is TRBV7-9, with D perhaps TRBD2 (6 bases). CDR3 length: 16 amino acids. V shed 2 bases and J shed 6 bases, with 16 bases lying between them. The germline V gene encodes CDR1 SEHNR and CDR2 FQNEAQ (reference sequence). The CDR3 spells CASSLPLAGPPGELFF. DNA of the CDR3: TGTGCCAGCAGCTTACCCTTGGCGGGGCCCCCCGGGGAGCTGTTTTTT.